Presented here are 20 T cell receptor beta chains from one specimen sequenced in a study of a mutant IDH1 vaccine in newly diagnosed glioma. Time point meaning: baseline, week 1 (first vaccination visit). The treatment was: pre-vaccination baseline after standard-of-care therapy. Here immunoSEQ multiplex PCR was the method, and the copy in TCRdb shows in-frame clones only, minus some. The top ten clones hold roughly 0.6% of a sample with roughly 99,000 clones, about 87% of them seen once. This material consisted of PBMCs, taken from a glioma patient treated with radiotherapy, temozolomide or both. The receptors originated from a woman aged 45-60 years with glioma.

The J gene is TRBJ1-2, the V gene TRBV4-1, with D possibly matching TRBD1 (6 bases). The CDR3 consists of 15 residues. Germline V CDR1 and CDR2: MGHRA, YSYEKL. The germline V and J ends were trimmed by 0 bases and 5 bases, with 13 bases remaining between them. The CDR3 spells CASSQETGIGYGYTF. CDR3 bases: TGCGCCAGCAGCCAAGAAACAGGGATAGGGTATGGCTACACCTTC.

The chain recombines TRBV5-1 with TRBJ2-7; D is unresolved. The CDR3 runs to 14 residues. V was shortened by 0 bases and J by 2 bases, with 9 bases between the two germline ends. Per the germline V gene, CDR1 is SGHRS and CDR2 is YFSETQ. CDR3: CASSLGTPAYEQYF. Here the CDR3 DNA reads TGCGCCAGCAGCTTGGGGACGCCGGCCTACGAGCAGTACTTC.

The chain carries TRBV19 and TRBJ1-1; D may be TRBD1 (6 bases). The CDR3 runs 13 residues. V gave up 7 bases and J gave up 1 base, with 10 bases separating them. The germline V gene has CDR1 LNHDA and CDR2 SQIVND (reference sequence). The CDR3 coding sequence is TGTGCCAGTACTAAGACAGGGAACACTGAAGCTTTCTTT. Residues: CASTKTGNTEAFF.

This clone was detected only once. The DNA of the CDR3 is TGTGCCAGCAGCCGAGGAGTCGGGGCCAAAGGGGAAAAACTGTTTTTT. It translates to CASSRGVGAKGEKLFF. The V call is TRBV7-2, the J call TRBJ1-4; D possibly corresponds to TRBD1 (5 bases). The CDR3 is 16 amino acids. CDR1 SGHTA and CDR2 FQGNSA come from the germline V gene. V was pared by 5 bases and J by 8 bases, with 21 bases between.

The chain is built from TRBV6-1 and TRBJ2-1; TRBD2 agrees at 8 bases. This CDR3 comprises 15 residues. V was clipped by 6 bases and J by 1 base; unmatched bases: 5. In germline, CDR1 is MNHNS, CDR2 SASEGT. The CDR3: CASRGLADSYNEQFF. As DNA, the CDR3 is TGTGCCAGCAGAGGACTAGCTGATTCCTACAATGAGCAGTTCTTC.

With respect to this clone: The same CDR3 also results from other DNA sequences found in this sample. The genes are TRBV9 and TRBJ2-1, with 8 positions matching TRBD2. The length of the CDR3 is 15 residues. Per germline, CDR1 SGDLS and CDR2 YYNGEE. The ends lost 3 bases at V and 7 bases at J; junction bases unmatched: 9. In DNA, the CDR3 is TGTGCCAGCAGCGCCGGGGGGGGCATAGGGAATGAGCAGTTCTTC. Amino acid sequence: CASSAGGGIGNEQFF.

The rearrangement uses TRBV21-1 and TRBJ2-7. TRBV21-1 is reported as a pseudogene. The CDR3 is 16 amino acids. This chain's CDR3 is CASSKAEGRPTYEQYF. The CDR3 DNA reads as TGTGCCAGCAGCAAAGCCGAAGGGCGACCGACCTACGAGCAGTACTTC.

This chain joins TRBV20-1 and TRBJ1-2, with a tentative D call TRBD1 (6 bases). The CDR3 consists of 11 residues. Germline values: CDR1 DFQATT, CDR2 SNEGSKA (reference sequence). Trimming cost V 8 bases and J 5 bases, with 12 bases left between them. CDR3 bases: TGCAGTTCCGGACAGAGTTATGGCTACACCTTC. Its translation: CSSGQSYGYTF.

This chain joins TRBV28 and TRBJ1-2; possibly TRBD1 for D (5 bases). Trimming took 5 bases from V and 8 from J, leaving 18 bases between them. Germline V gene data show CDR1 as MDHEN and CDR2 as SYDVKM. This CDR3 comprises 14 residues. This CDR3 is CASSPGPEFSGYTF. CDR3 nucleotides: TGTGCCAGCAGTCCGGGACCGGAATTTTCGGGCTACACCTTC.

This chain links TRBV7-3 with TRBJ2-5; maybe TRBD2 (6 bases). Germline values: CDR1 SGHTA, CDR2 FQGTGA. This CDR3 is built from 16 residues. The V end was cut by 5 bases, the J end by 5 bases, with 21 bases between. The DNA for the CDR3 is TGTGCCAGCAGCCCCGCCGTGGGGGGAATGGGGGAGACCCAGTACTTC. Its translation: CASSPAVGGMGETQYF.

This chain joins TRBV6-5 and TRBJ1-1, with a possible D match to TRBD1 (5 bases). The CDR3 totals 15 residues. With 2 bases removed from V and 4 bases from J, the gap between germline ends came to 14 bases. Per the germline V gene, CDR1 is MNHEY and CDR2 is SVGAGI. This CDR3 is CASSYIRARGTEAFF. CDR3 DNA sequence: TGTGCCAGCAGTTACATAAGGGCGAGGGGCACTGAAGCTTTCTTT.

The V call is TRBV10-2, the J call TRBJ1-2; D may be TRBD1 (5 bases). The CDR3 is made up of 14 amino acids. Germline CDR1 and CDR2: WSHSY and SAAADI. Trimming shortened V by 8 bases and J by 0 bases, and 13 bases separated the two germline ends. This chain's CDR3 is CASGRDGTNYGYTF. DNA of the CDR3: TGCGCCAGCGGCCGGGACGGTACTAACTATGGCTACACCTTC.

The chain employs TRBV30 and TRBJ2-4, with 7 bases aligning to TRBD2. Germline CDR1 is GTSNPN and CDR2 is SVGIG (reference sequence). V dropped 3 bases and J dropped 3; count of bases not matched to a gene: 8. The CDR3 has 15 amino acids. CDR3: CAWSWRGRDKNIQYF. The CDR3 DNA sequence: TGTGCCTGGAGCTGGCGGGGGAGAGACAAAAACATTCAGTACTTC.

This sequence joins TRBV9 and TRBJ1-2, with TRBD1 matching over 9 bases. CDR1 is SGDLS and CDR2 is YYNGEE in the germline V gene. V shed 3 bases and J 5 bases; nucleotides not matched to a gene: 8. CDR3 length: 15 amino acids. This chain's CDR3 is CASSGYRGLRYGYTF. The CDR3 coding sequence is TGTGCCAGCAGCGGCTACAGGGGGCTGAGGTATGGCTACACCTTC. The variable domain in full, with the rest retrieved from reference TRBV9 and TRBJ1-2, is DSGVTQTPKHLITATGQRVTLRCSPRSGDLSVYWYQQSLDQGLQFLIQYYNGEERAKGNILERFSAQQFPDLHSELNLSSLELGDSALYFCASSGYRGLRYGYTFGSGTRLTVV.

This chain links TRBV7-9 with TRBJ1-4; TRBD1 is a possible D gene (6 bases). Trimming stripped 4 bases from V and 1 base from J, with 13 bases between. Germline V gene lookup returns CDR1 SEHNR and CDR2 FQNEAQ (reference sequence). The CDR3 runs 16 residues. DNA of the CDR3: TGTGCCAGCAGCTCCGGGGGGGCTGGAACTAATGAAAAACTGTTTTTT. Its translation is CASSSGGAGTNEKLFF.

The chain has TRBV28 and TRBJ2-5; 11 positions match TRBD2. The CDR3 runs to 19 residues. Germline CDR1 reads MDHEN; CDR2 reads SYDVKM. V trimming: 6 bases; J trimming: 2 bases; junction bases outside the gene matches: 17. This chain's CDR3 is CASSSLLAGGFLRQETQYF. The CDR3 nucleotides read TGTGCCAGCAGCAGCCTTTTAGCGGGAGGGTTCTTGCGGCAAGAGACCCAGTACTTC.

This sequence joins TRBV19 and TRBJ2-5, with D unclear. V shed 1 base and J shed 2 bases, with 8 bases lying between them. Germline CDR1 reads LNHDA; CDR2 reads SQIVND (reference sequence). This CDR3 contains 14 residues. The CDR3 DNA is TGTGCCAGTAGTATAGGTGCAGGACAAGAGACCCAGTACTTC. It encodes CASSIGAGQETQYF. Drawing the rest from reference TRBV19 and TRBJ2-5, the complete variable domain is DGGITQSPKYLFRKEGQNVTLSCEQNLNHDAMYWYRQDPGQGLRLIYYSQIVNDFQKGDIAEGYSVSREKKESFPLTVTSAQKNPTAFYLCASSIGAGQETQYFGPGTRLLVL.

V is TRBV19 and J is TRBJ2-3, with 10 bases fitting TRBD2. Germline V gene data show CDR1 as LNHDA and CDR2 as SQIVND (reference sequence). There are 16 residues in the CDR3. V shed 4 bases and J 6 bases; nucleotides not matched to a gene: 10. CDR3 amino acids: CASSNSGRGPIDTQYF. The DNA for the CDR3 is TGTGCCAGTAGTAACAGCGGGAGGGGCCCCATTGATACGCAGTATTTT.

The CDR3 here is CASRPRSWDSGNTIYF. The CDR3, as DNA: TGTGCCAGTAGGCCTCGATCCTGGGACTCTGGAAACACCATATATTTT. The V gene is TRBV19, the J gene TRBJ1-3; D uncertain. Trimming shortened V by 6 bases and J by 0 bases, and 15 bases separated the two germline ends. The germline gives CDR1 LNHDA, CDR2 SQIVND (reference sequence). The CDR3 contains 16 residues.

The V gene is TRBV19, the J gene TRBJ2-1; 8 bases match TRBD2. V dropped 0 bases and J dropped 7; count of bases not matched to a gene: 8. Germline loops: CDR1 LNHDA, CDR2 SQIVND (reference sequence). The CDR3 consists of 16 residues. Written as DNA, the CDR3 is TGTGCCAGTAGTATAGATCCCAAGGGCGGGAGGAATGAGCAGTTCTTC. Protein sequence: CASSIDPKGGRNEQFF.